These T cell receptor beta chains were read from a single sample in a study of vaccination and CD4 T cells after COVID-19. TCRdb re-called the PCR reads through MiXCR, storing one row per CDR3 protein. The sample has several thousand distinct CDR3 sequences, roughly two fifths seen once; the top ten hold less than 40%. Antigens for these TCRs are unknown. Sequencing was carried out using CD4+ T cells from blood, cultured in vitro. The receptor set was obtained from a human donor in good health. The CDR3 runs from the conserved cysteine through the conserved F or W. The D gene is left open where the match is weak. Not every row has a clone size; where given, it reads once, few, many or a size class.

>TRBJ1-6|TRBV7-2|.|few
CASSLTGLLINSPLHF
TGTGCCAGCAGCTTAACCGGACTACTTATTAATTCACCCCTCCACTTT
>TRBJ1-1|TRBV19|TRBD1|.
CASSQGVDTEAFF
TGTGCCAGTAGTCAGGGGGTGGACACTGAAGCTTTCTTT
>TRBJ1-6|TRBV24-1|.|.
CATSDPGRASSPLHF
TGTGCCACCAGTGACCCGGGGAGGGCGAGTTCACCCCTCCACTTT
>TRBJ1-2|TRBV7-2|.|.
CASSITGTNFYGYTF
TGTGCCAGCAGCATAACAGGGACAAACTTTTATGGCTACACCTTC
>TRBJ2-5|TRBV9|TRBD2|.
CASSLYPGLEETQYF
TGTGCCAGCAGCTTATACCCGGGACTAGAAGAGACCCAGTACTTC
>TRBJ2-1|TRBV7-9|TRBD2|few
CASSFTSDNEQFF
TGTGCCAGCAGCTTCACTAGCGACAATGAGCAGTTCTTC
>TRBJ1-2|TRBV7-8|.|.
CASSLVGAGIYGYTF
TGTGCCAGCAGCTTAGTAGGTGCGGGGATCTATGGCTACACCTTC
>TRBJ1-2|TRBV12-3/TRBV12-4|.|.
CASSPRHFTF
TGTGCCAGCAGTCCCCGACATTTCACCTTC
>TRBJ1-5|TRBV20-1|TRBD1|few
CSAPIGTDGTNQPQHF
TGCAGTGCCCCTATTGGGACAGACGGTACTAATCAGCCCCAGCATTTT
>TRBJ2-2|TRBV7-8|.|.
CASSLSSLNTGELFF
TGTGCCAGCAGCTTAAGTAGTCTGAACACCGGGGAGCTGTTTTTT
>TRBJ1-2|TRBV18|.|once
CASSPMDSHGYTF
TGTGCCAGCTCTCCTATGGACAGCCATGGCTACACCTTC
>TRBJ1-5|TRBV6-1|.|few
CASSKGGRAFNQPQHF
TGTGCCAGCAGTAAGGGGGGTCGGGCGTTCAATCAGCCCCAGCATTTT
>TRBJ1-1|TRBV27|TRBD1|.
CASGSQGAGNTEAFF
TGTGCCAGCGGGAGCCAGGGGGCCGGGAACACTGAAGCTTTCTTT
>TRBJ1-1|TRBV27|.|few
CAARSGAGGNTEAFF
TGTGCCGCCCGTTCGGGGGCTGGGGGAAACACTGAAGCTTTCTTT
>TRBJ2-5|TRBV11-2|.|few
CASSPRAGTQETQYF
TGTGCCAGCAGCCCCCGCGCCGGGACCCAAGAGACCCAGTACTTC
>TRBJ1-2|TRBV12-3/TRBV12-4|.|.
CASRPSGAGYGYTF
TGTGCCAGCAGGCCCTCGGGGGCAGGCTATGGCTACACCTTC
>TRBJ1-6|TRBV5-6|.|few
CASSSYRDNVRTPLHF
TGTGCCAGCAGCTCGTACCGGGACAACGTAAGGACACCCCTCCACTTT
>TRBJ1-1|TRBV6-2/TRBV6-3|.|few
CASTMEDTEAFF
TGTGCCAGCACCATGGAGGACACTGAAGCTTTCTTT
>TRBJ1-3|TRBV6-1|.|.
CASSRSGNTIYF
TGTGCCAGCAGTCGCTCTGGAAACACCATATATTTT
>TRBJ1-1|TRBV6-1|.|.
CASSERPPQAGTEAFF
TGTGCCAGCAGTGAACGGCCCCCACAGGCAGGCACTGAAGCTTTCTTT
>TRBJ2-2|TRBV7-3|.|.
CASSSSGNTGELFF
TGTGCCAGCAGCTCCAGCGGGAACACCGGGGAGCTGTTTTTT
>TRBJ1-2|TRBV20-1|TRBD1|once
CSALQGADYGYTF
TGCAGTGCTTTACAGGGGGCGGACTATGGCTACACCTTC